The 20 T cell receptor beta chains below were found in one sample sequenced in a study of shared clonotypes between healthy human individuals. TCRdb keeps only in-frame clones here, not all; method: immunoSEQ multiplex PCR. The sample holds about 1 million clones, about 70% seen once. Material: memory CD4+ T cells sorted from blood. Documented subset: CD45RA-negative fraction. The receptor source for this set is a man aged 18 to 29 in good health.

This clone was counted a single time. This sequence joins TRBV2 and TRBJ2-7, with 7 bases aligning to TRBD1. CDR1 and CDR2 from the germline V gene are SNHLY and FYNNEI. The length of the CDR3 is 11 residues. V shed 8 bases, J shed 3 bases, and the junction held 1 base outside the gene matches. The CDR3 DNA follows: TGTGCCAGCGGGGACAGCTACGAGCAGTACTTC. This gives the protein CASGDSYEQYF.

On this clone: In the same sample, other DNA sequences code for this CDR3. The chain has TRBV19 and TRBJ1-1; no reliable D call. The CDR3 runs to 15 residues. The V end lost 3 bases, the J end lost 1 base, and 12 bases lay between the germline ends. Germline V lookup: CDR1 LNHDA, CDR2 SQIVND (reference sequence). Written as DNA, the CDR3 is TGTGCCAGTAGTATCTCTGCCGATTCGAACACTGAAGCTTTCTTT. It is translated as CASSISADSNTEAFF.

This clone was observed a handful of times. This chain uses TRBV5-4 with TRBJ2-2; TRBD2 matches 12 bases. V gave up 4 bases and J gave up 3 bases; unmatched junction bases: 7. There are 17 residues in the CDR3. Germline assignment: CDR1 SGHNT and CDR2 YYREEE (reference sequence). In DNA, the CDR3 is TGTGCCAGCAGCCCGCGCCGACTAGCGGGAGACACCGGGGAGCTGTTTTTT. Protein sequence: CASSPRRLAGDTGELFF.

This clone was found once. The chain couples TRBV11-3 to TRBJ2-1; 16 bases are a match to TRBD2. With V trimmed by 1 base and J by 9 bases, 6 bases remained unmatched. CDR3 length equals 17 residues. The germline V gene encodes CDR1 SGHNT and CDR2 YENEEA. The CDR3 nucleotides are TGTGCCAGCAGCTTAGTTTCGGGACTAGCGGGAGGGGCTGAGCAGTTCTTC. Translating it yields CASSLVSGLAGGAEQFF.

The rearrangement joins TRBV28 to TRBJ1-2; D uncertain. Trimming removed 4 bases at V and 8 bases at J, with 8 bases between. Germline CDR1 MDHEN, CDR2 SYDVKM. The CDR3 is 11 amino acids. CDR3 sequence: CASSSRFGYTF. CDR3 in DNA: TGTGCCAGCAGTTCCAGGTTCGGCTACACCTTC.

The chain is built from TRBV7-2 and TRBJ1-4; maybe TRBD1 (6 bases). The CDR3 is made up of 15 amino acids. The germline V gene has CDR1 SGHTA and CDR2 FQGNSA. Trimming stripped 1 base from V and 10 bases from J, with 16 bases between. CDR3 bases: TGTGCCAGCAGCTTAGACAGGGACTCCCTAGGAAAACTGTTTTTT. Translating it yields CASSLDRDSLGKLFF.

This sequence joins TRBV5-8 and TRBJ2-4; D is ambiguous. Germline V lookup: CDR1 SGHTS, CDR2 YDEGEE. The length of the CDR3 is 15 residues. The V end was cut by 0 bases, the J end by 1 base, with 8 bases between. The CDR3 protein is CASSLGGQAKNIQYF. The DNA of the CDR3 is TGTGCCAGCAGCTTGGGTGGGCAGGCCAAAAACATTCAGTACTTC.

The chain recombines TRBV5-5 with TRBJ1-2; weak D call: TRBD1 (6 bases). The CDR3 has 15 residues. The V gene lost 4 bases and the J gene lost 0 bases, with 13 bases spanning the gap. Germline V gives CDR1 SGHKS, CDR2 YYEKEE (reference sequence). CDR3 in amino acids: CASSPGADPNYGYTF. Written as DNA, the CDR3 is TGTGCCAGCAGCCCGGGGGCGGACCCTAACTATGGCTACACCTTC.

This chain joins TRBV6-1 and TRBJ2-2; tentative D call: TRBD1 (6 bases). Germline assignment: CDR1 MNHNS and CDR2 SASEGT. Between the trimmed V and J ends, which lost 8 bases and 5 bases, there was a span of 15 bases. CDR3 size: 14 residues. DNA for the CDR3: TGTGCCAGCCAGGGGCTACTCCAAACCGGGGAGCTGTTTTTT. It specifies CASQGLLQTGELFF.

This clone was counted only a few times. This chain uses TRBV5-1 with TRBJ2-7, with D unresolved. Germline values: CDR1 SGHRS, CDR2 YFSETQ. V shed 5 bases and J shed 4 bases, with 13 bases lying between them. The CDR3 spans 13 residues. Written as DNA, the CDR3 is TGCGCCAGCAGACTCCTCTCCGGGTACGAGCAGTACTTC. Amino acids: CASRLLSGYEQYF.

The chain uses TRBV5-6 and TRBJ1-4, with a tentative D call TRBD1 (5 bases). Germline CDR1 SGHDT, CDR2 YYEEEE. V was shortened by 3 bases and J by 5 bases, with 11 bases between the two germline ends. The CDR3 has 14 residues. CDR3 sequence: CASSSGGGNEKLFF. For the CDR3, the DNA is TGTGCCAGCAGCTCGGGCGGGGGAAATGAAAAACTGTTTTTT.

This clone came up a few times. The chain employs TRBV19 and TRBJ1-1; D is ambiguous. The CDR3 loop spans 14 amino acids. Per the germline V gene, CDR1 is LNHDA and CDR2 is SQIVND (reference sequence). V was cut by 7 bases and J by 4 bases, with 16 bases left in between. CDR3 sequence (DNA): TGTGCCAGTACGAGATTAAGGGAGAGCACTGAAGCTTTCTTT. Protein sequence: CASTRLRESTEAFF.

The chain couples TRBV27 to TRBJ1-6; the D gene is possibly TRBD1 (6 bases). The CDR3 length is 16 residues. Germline loops: CDR1 MNHEY, CDR2 SMNVEV (reference sequence). V shed 2 bases and J shed 9 bases, with 17 bases lying between them. The CDR3 DNA is TGTGCCAGCAGTTTAATGGCTGGGGGCGTCCGTTCACCCCTCCACTTT. Translating gives CASSLMAGGVRSPLHF.

The genes are TRBV30 and TRBJ2-7; maybe TRBD2 (6 bases). Germline V gene data show CDR1 as GTSNPN and CDR2 as SVGIG (reference sequence). The CDR3 contains 12 residues. V was pared by 3 bases and J by 3 bases, with 9 bases between. This CDR3 is CAWREGSYEQYF. The DNA for the CDR3 is TGTGCCTGGAGGGAGGGGAGCTACGAGCAGTACTTC.

This clone was counted a few times. The chain has TRBV4-3 and TRBJ1-2; D perhaps matches TRBD1 (6 bases). This CDR3 is 15 amino acids long. V was trimmed by 2 bases and J by 8 bases, leaving 18 bases between them. The germline CDR1 and CDR2 sequences are LGHNA and YSLEER. Written as DNA, the CDR3 is TGCGCCAGCAGCCAACCGGGACAACCTTATGGGGGCTACACCTTC. It encodes CASSQPGQPYGGYTF.

This chain connects TRBV11-3 to TRBJ2-2, with 9 bases matching TRBD1. Per germline, CDR1 SGHNT and CDR2 YENEEA. The CDR3 extends over 18 amino acids. V lost 5 bases and J lost 4; bases outside the gene matches: 14. The chain's CDR3 is CASSTPTGTGLGTGELFF. CDR3 nucleotides: TGTGCCAGCAGCACCCCGACCGGGACAGGGTTAGGCACCGGGGAGCTGTTTTTT.

This chain connects TRBV5-6 to TRBJ2-7, with 8 bases identical to TRBD1. CDR1 SGHDT and CDR2 YYEEEE come from the germline V gene. The CDR3 extends over 13 amino acids. V trimming: 3 bases; J trimming: 3 bases; junction bases outside the gene matches: 2. This CDR3 reads CASSWDRSYEQYF. The DNA of the CDR3 is TGTGCCAGCAGCTGGGACAGGAGCTACGAGCAGTACTTC.

The chain joins TRBV11-2 to TRBJ2-2, with 8 nucleotides matching TRBD1. After removal of 6 bases from V and 6 bases from J, the junction contained 9 bases not matched to a gene. The CDR3 is made up of 15 amino acids. From germline, CDR1 is SGHAT and CDR2 FQNNGV. The CDR3 nucleotides are TGTGCCAGCAGGCCCGACAGGGGAACGGCCGGGGAGCTGTTTTTT. Translated, it gives CASRPDRGTAGELFF. Variable domain in full (rest from reference TRBV11-2 and TRBJ2-2): EAGVAQSPRYKIIEKRQSVAFWCNPISGHATLYWYQQILGQGPKLLIQFQNNGVVDDSQLPKDRFSAERLKGVDSTLKIQPAKLEDSAVYLCASRPDRGTAGELFFGEGSRLTVL.

This clone was observed a handful of times. This chain connects TRBV11-3 to TRBJ1-1; D unresolved. Trimming pared 0 bases from V and 2 bases from J, leaving 13 bases between. The length of the CDR3 is 16 residues. CDR1 SGHNT and CDR2 YENEEA come from the germline V gene. The CDR3: CASSLEDTRRNTEAFF. DNA for the CDR3: TGTGCCAGCAGCTTAGAGGATACAAGGAGAAACACTGAAGCTTTCTTT.

The V gene is TRBV19, the J gene TRBJ1-2; D remains unclear. V was cut by 7 bases and J by 5 bases, with 11 bases left in between. The CDR3 has 12 residues. The germline gives CDR1 LNHDA, CDR2 SQIVND (reference sequence). The CDR3 nucleotides read TGTGCCAGTAACACCCCCGGGTATGGCTACACCTTC. Protein sequence: CASNTPGYGYTF.